Listed below are T cell receptor beta chains from one sample, sequenced in a study of blood T cell repertoires in COVID-19. Assay used: immunoSEQ multiplex PCR; TCRdb lists only in-frame clones, some missing. Of about 140,000 clones in the sample, more than 75% were seen once. The sequenced material came from peripheral blood. All receptors derive from a woman aged 80 or over with acute or convalescent COVID-19. Each CDR3 is given with its conserved first and last residue. The D gene is left open where the match is weak. The size field is filled for only some rows; it gives once, few, many or a size class.

J: TRBJ1-1; V: TRBV7-9; D: TRBD1; size: once; CDR3: CASSFTRQGRAFF; DNA: TGTGCCAGCAGCTTTACCAGACAGGGCCGGGCTTTCTTT
J: TRBJ1-2; V: TRBV3-1/TRBV3-2; D: NA; size: NA; CDR3: CASSQAGYGYTF; DNA: TGTGCCAGCAGCCAGGCGGGGTATGGCTACACCTTC
J: TRBJ1-1; V: TRBV12-3/TRBV12-4; D: NA; size: NA; CDR3: CASSLTGSTEAFF; DNA: TGTGCCAGCAGCCTCACAGGGAGCACTGAAGCTTTCTTT
J: TRBJ2-7; V: TRBV5-1; D: TRBD1; size: NA; CDR3: CASSLIGQGYEQYF; DNA: TGCGCCAGCAGCTTGATCGGACAGGGATACGAGCAGTACTTC
J: TRBJ2-7; V: TRBV11-2; D: TRBD2; size: NA; CDR3: CASSFGLAGYEQYF; DNA: TGTGCCAGCAGCTTCGGACTAGCGGGGTATGAGCAGTACTTC
J: TRBJ2-3; V: TRBV27; D: TRBD2; size: NA; CDR3: CASTTGTSGYMSPDTQYF; DNA: TGTGCCAGCACCACCGGGACTAGCGGGTATATGAGCCCAGATACGCAGTATTTT
J: TRBJ2-1; V: TRBV3-1/TRBV3-2; D: NA; size: NA; CDR3: CASRRSGVGYNEQFF; DNA: TGTGCCAGCAGGCGTTCGGGGGTAGGGTACAATGAGCAGTTCTTC
J: TRBJ1-2; V: TRBV7-9; D: NA; size: NA; CDR3: CASDSFGVFLSSGYTF; DNA: TGTGCCAGCGACAGCTTTGGGGTTTTTCTCTCCTCTGGCTACACCTTC
J: TRBJ2-7; V: TRBV15; D: NA; size: NA; CDR3: CATSRGGDSSYEQYF; DNA: TGTGCCACCAGCAGAGGCGGGGACAGCTCCTACGAGCAGTACTTC
J: TRBJ1-1; V: TRBV18; D: NA; size: NA; CDR3: CASSPAGSSATEAFF; DNA: TGTGCCAGCTCACCGGCAGGGTCCTCGGCGACTGAAGCTTTCTTT
J: TRBJ1-5; V: TRBV27; D: NA; size: NA; CDR3: CASSSRGVQPQHF; DNA: TGTGCCAGCAGTTCCAGAGGTGTACAGCCCCAGCATTTT
J: TRBJ2-1; V: TRBV4-1; D: TRBD2; size: NA; CDR3: CASAPWMISGRRRNEQFF; DNA: TGCGCCAGCGCACCTTGGATGATTAGCGGGAGAAGGAGGAATGAGCAGTTCTTC
J: TRBJ2-4; V: TRBV19; D: NA; size: few; CDR3: CASSIMAGPSRAKNIQYF; DNA: TGTGCCAGTAGTATAATGGCAGGGCCGTCCCGAGCCAAAAACATTCAGTACTTC
J: TRBJ1-5; V: TRBV12-3/TRBV12-4; D: TRBD1; size: NA; CDR3: CASSKGAAQPQHF; DNA: TGTGCCAGCAGTAAGGGGGCCGCTCAGCCCCAGCATTTT
J: TRBJ2-2; V: TRBV7-8; D: TRBD2; size: NA; CDR3: CASLAGGSGELFF; DNA: TGTGCCAGCCTAGCGGGGGGATCCGGGGAGCTGTTTTTT
J: TRBJ1-2; V: TRBV18; D: TRBD1; size: NA; CDR3: CASSPGTGGYGYTF; DNA: TGTGCCAGCTCACCAGGGACAGGGGGTTATGGCTACACCTTC
J: TRBJ1-2; V: TRBV12-3/TRBV12-4; D: NA; size: NA; CDR3: CASSFDSNYGYTF; DNA: TGTGCCAGCAGTTTCGACAGTAACTATGGCTACACCTTC
J: TRBJ1-5; V: TRBV15; D: TRBD1; size: NA; CDR3: CATSRDRAGGYQPQHF; DNA: TGTGCCACCAGCAGAGACAGGGCAGGGGGTTATCAGCCCCAGCATTTT
J: TRBJ1-4; V: TRBV7-9; D: NA; size: NA; CDR3: CASSLARRGGREKLFF; DNA: TGTGCCAGCAGCTTAGCGAGGAGGGGAGGTCGCGAAAAACTGTTTTTT
J: TRBJ2-7; V: TRBV9; D: TRBD2; size: NA; CDR3: CASSVGSGGPYEQYF; DNA: TGTGCCAGCAGCGTAGGTTCGGGGGGGCCCTACGAGCAGTACTTC
J: TRBJ2-5; V: TRBV7-2; D: NA; size: NA; CDR3: CASSLSHTQETQYF; DNA: TGTGCCAGCAGCTTGTCTCACACCCAAGAGACCCAGTACTTC
J: TRBJ1-5; V: TRBV6-1; D: NA; size: NA; CDR3: CASSEIHAGGYNQPQHF; DNA: TGTGCCAGCAGTGAAATCCACGCGGGGGGTTACAATCAGCCCCAGCATTTT
J: TRBJ2-7; V: TRBV2; D: NA; size: NA; CDR3: CASREQGYEQYF; DNA: TGTGCCAGCAGGGAACAGGGCTACGAGCAGTACTTC
J: TRBJ2-5; V: TRBV28; D: NA; size: NA; CDR3: CASSSTGWRETQYF; DNA: TGTGCCAGCAGTTCCACAGGGTGGAGGGAGACCCAGTACTTC
J: TRBJ1-6; V: TRBV9; D: NA; size: once; CDR3: CASSTTGGSPLHF; DNA: TGTGCCAGCAGCACAACGGGGGGCTCACCCCTCCACTTT
J: TRBJ1-5; V: TRBV7-8; D: NA; size: NA; CDR3: CASSSLERPGNQPQHF; DNA: TGTGCCAGCAGCTCACTCGAGCGCCCTGGGAATCAGCCCCAGCATTTT
J: TRBJ1-5; V: TRBV19; D: TRBD1; size: NA; CDR3: CASSIAGTAFMVPQHF; DNA: TGTGCCAGTAGTATAGCTGGGACAGCCTTTATGGTGCCCCAGCATTTT
J: TRBJ1-2; V: TRBV2; D: NA; size: NA; CDR3: CASTLRGYPSGYTF; DNA: TGTGCCAGCACCTTGAGGGGGTACCCCTCTGGCTACACCTTC
J: TRBJ2-2; V: TRBV4-1; D: TRBD2; size: NA; CDR3: CASSIAGGNTGELFF; DNA: TGCGCCAGCAGCATAGCGGGGGGGAACACCGGGGAGCTGTTTTTT
J: TRBJ1-1; V: TRBV6-2/TRBV6-3; D: TRBD1; size: NA; CDR3: CASSYDRGGAEAFF; DNA: TGTGCCAGCAGTTACGACAGGGGAGGAGCTGAAGCTTTCTTT
J: TRBJ2-3; V: TRBV19; D: TRBD2; size: few; CDR3: CASSRSGKRTDTQYF; DNA: TGTGCCAGTAGTCGTAGCGGGAAGAGGACAGATACGCAGTATTTT
J: TRBJ2-5; V: TRBV24-1; D: NA; size: NA; CDR3: CATSDPREGGGETQYF; DNA: TGTGCCACCAGTGACCCCAGGGAAGGTGGGGGCGAGACCCAGTACTTC
J: TRBJ1-1; V: TRBV2; D: TRBD1; size: NA; CDR3: CASSPDRDDTEAFF; DNA: TGTGCCAGCAGTCCCGACAGGGACGACACTGAAGCTTTCTTT
J: TRBJ2-3; V: TRBV27; D: NA; size: NA; CDR3: CASSVAVSTDTQYF; DNA: TGTGCCAGCAGTGTAGCGGTGAGCACAGATACGCAGTATTTT
J: TRBJ1-2; V: TRBV5-4; D: NA; size: NA; CDR3: CASSLDRASGGYTF; DNA: TGTGCCAGCAGCTTGGACAGGGCCTCGGGCGGCTACACCTTC
J: TRBJ2-1; V: TRBV5-1; D: TRBD2; size: NA; CDR3: CASSPSGGSPYNEQFF; DNA: TGCGCCAGCAGCCCCTCGGGCGGGAGTCCTTACAATGAGCAGTTCTTC
J: TRBJ1-5; V: TRBV7-9; D: NA; size: NA; CDR3: CASSLGQTDNQPQHF; DNA: TGTGCCAGCAGCTTAGGTCAAACAGACAATCAGCCCCAGCATTTT